The clone carrying this T cell receptor beta chain was recorded only once. Antigen specificity is unknown. This record belongs to a study of cytomegalovirus exposure and HLA in healthy donors. Study findings and constraints: An analysis that was carried out later associated 16,000 or so TCR beta sequences with HLA alleles at 0.05 false discovery rate.

This PCR relied on a set of 60 Vbeta primers and 13 Jbeta primers. Data came from immunoSEQ multiplex PCR; TCRdb stores just in-frame clones and leaves some out. Here the sample spans around 150,000 clones, roughly 65% being singletons. Germline V CDR1 and CDR2: KGHSH, LQKENI. The CDR3 contains 14 residues. V dropped 5 bases and J dropped 3; count of bases not matched to a gene: 3. This TCR was sampled from a woman under 30 in good health and CMV-seropositive. Sequencing used PBMCs. This sequence joins TRBV18 and TRBJ2-7; 11 bases line up with TRBD1. CDR3 residues: CASSSGTGGYEQYF. In nucleotides, the CDR3 is TGTGCCAGCTCATCCGGGACAGGGGGCTACGAGCAGTACTTC. The full variable domain, in which reference TRBV18 and TRBJ2-7 provide the parts outside the CDR3, is NAGVMQNPRHLVRRRGQEARLRCSPMKGHSHVYWYRQLPEEGLKFMVYLQKENIIDESGMPKERFSAEFPKEGPSILRIQQVVRGDSAAYFCASSSGTGGYEQYFGPGTRLTVT.